These 27 T cell receptor beta chains were all obtained from the same sample, sequenced in a study of T-cell memory formation after mild COVID-19. A single record per CDR3 protein comes from TCRdb applying MiXCR to the 5' RACE reads. The sample lists 35,000 to 45,000 distinct CDR3 sequences; 6% to 9.5% were seen once. Sequenced sample: PBMCs or a T cell subset sorted from them (not recorded which). These receptors were collected from a man between 18 and 35 years old who had mild COVID-19 (a few samples of this study predate the infection). Cell type and time point are not known.

This chain uses TRBV2 with TRBJ1-2; D gene uncertain. Germline-derived CDR1 and CDR2 are SNHLY and FYNNEI. The V end lost 3 bases, the J end lost 3 bases, and 8 bases lay between the germline ends. This CDR3 contains 13 residues. This CDR3 is CASSEQEYYGYTF. The CDR3 nucleotides read TGTGCCAGCAGTGAGCAGGAGTACTATGGCTACACCTTC. The full variable domain, its missing parts supplied by reference TRBV2 and TRBJ1-2, is EPEVTQTPSHQVTQMGQEVILRCVPISNHLYFYWYRQILGQKVEFLVSFYNNEISEKSEIFDDQFSVERPDGSNFTLKIRSTKLEDSAMYFCASSEQEYYGYTFGSGTRLTVV.

At least ten counts were recorded for this clonotype. The chain employs TRBV7-2 and TRBJ2-3; D unclear. The CDR3 is 16 amino acids. Germline loops: CDR1 SGHTA, CDR2 FQGNSA. The V gene lost 4 bases and the J gene lost 2 bases, with 16 bases spanning the gap. CDR3 amino acids: CASSSGLRRITDTQYF. The CDR3 DNA reads TGTGCCAGCAGCTCAGGCCTGCGCCGTATCACAGATACGCAGTATTTT.

The chain carries TRBV3-1 and TRBJ2-1, with 7 nucleotides matching TRBD2. The V gene end was trimmed by 3 bases and the J gene end by 4 bases; junction bases not matched to a gene: 3. The germline V gene encodes CDR1 LGHDT and CDR2 YNNKEL (reference sequence). This CDR3 is 14 amino acids long. CDR3 protein: CASSQGGKYNEQFF. In nucleotides, the CDR3 is TGTGCCAGCAGCCAGGGGGGGAAATACAATGAGCAGTTCTTC.

The chain couples TRBV5-1 to TRBJ2-5; 8 bases map to TRBD2. J gave up 2 bases and V 1 base, and 4 bases lay outside the gene matches. The germline V gene has CDR1 SGHRS and CDR2 YFSETQ. CDR3 length: 15 residues. The CDR3 loop is CASSLNPSGQETQYF. The DNA of the CDR3 is TGCGCCAGCAGCTTGAACCCTAGCGGGCAAGAGACCCAGTACTTC.

V usage is TRBV12-3 or TRBV12-4 and J usage is TRBJ1-1; no clear D. There are 13 residues in the CDR3. Trimming took off 3 bases at V and 8 bases at J, with 13 bases between the two ends. The CDR3 loop reads CASSFSQAGEAFF. The CDR3 DNA is TGTGCCAGCAGTTTTTCCCAGGCGGGGGAAGCTTTCTTT.

This clonotype was counted many times. The chain is built from TRBV2 and TRBJ2-4; D is unclear. The CDR3 has 13 residues. The ends were cut back, 7 bases at V and 0 bases at J, with 7 bases in the middle. Germline CDR1 reads SNHLY; CDR2 reads FYNNEI. The CDR3: CASISLAKNIQYF. In nucleotides, the CDR3 is TGTGCCAGCATTAGCCTAGCCAAAAACATTCAGTACTTC.

This clonotype was found once. The chain uses TRBV20-1 and TRBJ2-3, with D perhaps matching TRBD2 (6 bases). Germline CDR1 reads DFQATT; CDR2 reads SNEGSKA (reference sequence). This CDR3 has 15 residues. The V end was cut by 2 bases, the J end by 3 bases, with 15 bases between. CDR3 DNA sequence: TGCAGTGCTAGATCACGGGGGAGTAGGACAGATACGCAGTATTTT. It specifies CSARSRGSRTDTQYF.

This clonotype was seen a few times. The rearrangement links TRBV4-3 to TRBJ1-1; 7 nucleotides align to TRBD1. The CDR3 contains 14 residues. V lost 3 bases to trimming and J lost 3 bases; unmatched junction nucleotides: 4. Per germline, CDR1 LGHNA and CDR2 YSLEER. The CDR3 reads CASSHPDRDTEAFF. CDR3 coding DNA: TGCGCCAGCAGCCATCCCGACAGGGACACTGAAGCTTTCTTT.

This chain uses TRBV19 with TRBJ2-2; 9 nucleotides agree with TRBD1. The CDR3 covers 15 residues. The J segment lost 2 bases and the V segment lost 6 bases, leaving 4 bases of the junction unmatched. Germline V gives CDR1 LNHDA, CDR2 SQIVND (reference sequence). CDR3 in DNA: TGTGCCAGTAGACAGGGGGCCATCAACACCGGGGAGCTGTTTTTT. This codes for CASRQGAINTGELFF.

This clonotype was recorded a few times. V and J are TRBV7-9 and TRBJ1-1; the D is unclear. This CDR3 has 17 residues. Germline values: CDR1 SEHNR, CDR2 FQNEAQ (reference sequence). V gave up 0 bases and J gave up 1 base, with 15 bases separating them. The CDR3 sequence is CASSLANGPRRNTEAFF. DNA for the CDR3: TGTGCCAGCAGCTTAGCTAACGGCCCCAGAAGGAACACTGAAGCTTTCTTT.

This clonotype was seen a handful of times. This chain joins TRBV28 and TRBJ1-2; weak D call: TRBD1 (5 bases). Per the germline V gene, CDR1 is MDHEN and CDR2 is SYDVKM. The CDR3 loop spans 15 amino acids. V was shortened by 7 bases and J by 3 bases, with 18 bases between the two germline ends. The CDR3 sequence is CASIPGGSPHYGYTF. Written as DNA, the CDR3 is TGTGCCAGCATCCCCGGGGGGAGCCCACACTATGGCTACACCTTC.

CDR3 coding DNA: TGCAGTGCTAGGGTCCCAGGGGCGGGCGGCTACACCTTC. Protein: CSARVPGAGGYTF. This rearrangement joins TRBV20-1 to TRBJ1-2; a weak D match, TRBD1 (6 bases). Germline values: CDR1 DFQATT, CDR2 SNEGSKA (reference sequence). This CDR3 region has 13 residues. The germline V and J ends were trimmed by 3 bases and 8 bases, with 16 bases remaining between them.

In this sample, this clonotype turned up many times. This rearrangement joins TRBV7-3 to TRBJ2-3, with TRBD1 matching 9 bases. CDR1 is SGHTA and CDR2 is FQGTGA in the germline V gene. With V trimmed by 8 bases and J by 2 bases, 2 bases remained unmatched. The length of the CDR3 is 13 residues. The chain's CDR3 is CASGQGPTDTQYF. CDR3 sequence (DNA): TGTGCCAGCGGACAGGGGCCCACAGATACGCAGTATTTT.

This clonotype turned up a few times. The gene calls are TRBV20-1 and TRBJ1-1; the match to TRBD1 covers 8 bases. The CDR3 contains 14 residues. V gave up 4 bases and J gave up 6 bases; unmatched junction bases: 10. Per germline, CDR1 DFQATT and CDR2 SNEGSKA (reference sequence). The CDR3 is CSAKQGQASSEAFF. The DNA for the CDR3 is TGCAGTGCTAAACAGGGACAGGCGAGCTCTGAAGCTTTCTTT.

This clonotype was detected many times. The chain joins TRBV7-8 to TRBJ1-1, with D hard to call. Looked up from germline, CDR1 is SGHVS and CDR2 is FQNEAQ. This CDR3 spans 15 amino acids. Trimming took off 0 bases at V and 4 bases at J, with 12 bases between the two ends. This CDR3 is CASSLANRFGTEAFF. In DNA form, the CDR3 reads TGTGCCAGCAGCTTAGCGAACAGATTCGGCACTGAAGCTTTCTTT.

This clonotype was counted between two and nine times. This chain links TRBV15 with TRBJ2-6, with D possibly being TRBD1 (7 bases). CDR3 size: 15 residues. Germline V gene lookup returns CDR1 LNHNV and CDR2 YYDKDF (reference sequence). With 5 bases removed from V and 2 bases from J, the gap between germline ends came to 10 bases. In DNA form, the CDR3 reads TGTGCCACCAGCGGCGGGACAGCTGGGGCCAACGTCCTGACTTTC. Its protein is CATSGGTAGANVLTF.

This clonotype was counted only a few times. V gene TRBV6-2 or TRBV6-3 combines with J gene TRBJ1-5; D possibly corresponds to TRBD1 (5 bases). The CDR3 runs to 17 residues. V was trimmed by 0 bases and J by 2 bases, leaving 14 bases between them. Germline loops: CDR1 MNHEY, CDR2 SVGEGT. The CDR3 reads CASSYSIGGDGNQPQHF. CDR3 DNA: TGTGCCAGCAGTTACTCGATAGGAGGGGATGGCAATCAGCCCCAGCATTTT.

The table lists this clonotype with a few counts. The chain links TRBV20-1 to TRBJ2-5, with D perhaps TRBD2 (5 bases). The ends were cut back, 3 bases at V and 5 bases at J, with 13 bases in the middle. The germline V gene encodes CDR1 DFQATT and CDR2 SNEGSKA (reference sequence). The CDR3 is made up of 13 amino acids. The CDR3 here is CSASLGSVETQYF. The CDR3 DNA sequence: TGCAGTGCTAGTTTGGGTAGCGTGGAGACCCAGTACTTC.

This clonotype appeared a few times. The rearrangement uses TRBV6-5 and TRBJ1-6; TRBD1 agrees at 8 bases. Germline V gives CDR1 MNHEY, CDR2 SVGAGI. This CDR3 region has 15 residues. V shed 5 bases, J shed 10 bases, and the junction held 10 bases outside the gene matches. CDR3 sequence: CASSGRTGNRSPLHF. DNA of the CDR3: TGTGCCAGCAGTGGTAGGACAGGGAACCGATCACCCCTCCACTTT.

Many counts were recorded for this clonotype. The chain uses TRBV4-1 and TRBJ2-3; either TRBD1 or TRBD2 may supply D (5 bases each). Trimming pared 0 bases from V and 1 base from J, leaving 5 bases between. The CDR3 is 14 residues long. CDR1 MGHRA and CDR2 YSYEKL come from the germline V gene. The CDR3 reads CASSQEGGTDTQYF. The CDR3 nucleotides are TGCGCCAGCAGCCAAGAGGGGGGCACAGATACGCAGTATTTT.

This clonotype has just a few counts. Possible read error: a much larger clone is one base away. The chain links TRBV6-2 or TRBV6-3 to TRBJ1-6; tentative D call: TRBD1 (6 bases). This CDR3 is built from 14 residues. Germline assignment: CDR1 MNHEY and CDR2 SVGEGT. The germline V and J ends were trimmed by 2 bases and 17 bases, with 19 bases remaining between them. CDR3 amino acids: CASSYPRPGDPIHF. In DNA, the CDR3 is TGTGCCAGCAGTTACCCTCGGCCAGGGGATCCCATCCACTTT.

In this sample, this clonotype is medium-sized. The chain uses TRBV7-2 and TRBJ2-1, with D maybe TRBD1 (5 bases). Germline lookup yields CDR1 SGHTA and CDR2 FQGNSA. The CDR3 length is 13 residues. V dropped 4 bases and J dropped 8 bases, with 12 bases sitting between them. In DNA form, the CDR3 reads TGTGCCAGCAGCTCAGCAGGGCACCATGAGCAGTTCTTC. As protein: CASSSAGHHEQFF.

This clonotype was counted ten times or more. The chain employs TRBV7-2 and TRBJ2-1; 10 bases are shared with TRBD2. This CDR3 has 14 residues. Germline CDR1 reads SGHTA; CDR2 reads FQGNSA. V lost 2 bases and J lost 9; bases outside the gene matches: 4. CDR3 region: CASSLPPSGGEQFF. The CDR3 nucleotides are TGTGCCAGCAGCTTACCCCCTAGCGGGGGTGAGCAGTTCTTC.

A word on this clonotype: One junction end disagrees with the germline gene, perhaps due to a read error. The CDR3 spells CASSPVGGTSDTPYNEQVF. In DNA form, the CDR3 reads TGCGCCAGCAGCCCCGTTGGCGGGACTAGCGACACCCCCTACAATGAGCAGGTCTTC. The chain employs TRBV5-1 and TRBJ2-1, with 10 bases matching TRBD2. The germline CDR1 and CDR2 sequences are SGHRS and YFSETQ. The CDR3 runs to 19 residues.

The gene calls are TRBV19 and TRBJ1-5; tentative D call: TRBD1 (5 bases). The V end was cut by 4 bases, the J end by 2 bases, with 6 bases between. CDR1 is LNHDA and CDR2 is SQIVND in the germline V gene (reference sequence). The CDR3 contains 13 residues. The CDR3 nucleotides are TGTGCCAGTAGTACCAGGGGCAATCAGCCCCAGCATTTT. It yields the protein CASSTRGNQPQHF.

The gene calls are TRBV27 and TRBJ1-1; TRBD1 aligns across 11 bases. V shed 3 bases and J 5 bases; nucleotides not matched to a gene: 8. Germline V CDR1 and CDR2: MNHEY, SMNVEV (reference sequence). CDR3 length: 16 amino acids. CDR3 nucleotide sequence: TGTGCCAGCAGTTTCCACGGGACAGGGGGAAAAACTGAAGCTTTCTTT. As protein: CASSFHGTGGKTEAFF.

This clonotype was counted many times. The J gene is TRBJ2-1, the V gene TRBV4-3; 8 bases align to TRBD2. The CDR3 is 15 amino acids. From germline, CDR1 is LGHNA and CDR2 YSLEER. The trim removed 4 bases at V and 8 bases at J, leaving 10 bases unmatched. The DNA of the CDR3 is TGCGCCAGCAGCCTCTCGGGGCGGGGGGAATATGAGCAGTTCTTC. This codes for CASSLSGRGEYEQFF.